The 9 T cell receptor beta chains given below trace back to one sample, sequenced in a study of T cell responses to AZD1222 COVID-19 vaccine (dated by TCRdb to about 2021). Library generation was performed with the immunoSEQ multiplex PCR assay. TCRdb limited this immuneACCESS table to in-frame rearrangements with V and J called. A share of clones is missing; checked studies link under half to unresolved V genes, and the rest is unexplained. The sample table records about 94,000 clones; 85% of these occur just once. The top ten constitute over 3.5% of the sample. Interpreted using the paper, the time point label stands for: about 28 days (+/-7) after the second vaccine dose. The specimen was peripheral blood, collected 28 days after the second AZD1222 dose. The receptors originated from an adult who received the AZD1222 COVID-19 vaccine.

The J gene is TRBJ2-1, the V gene TRBV10-1; D unclear. This CDR3 contains 12 residues. The germline V gene encodes CDR1 WNHNN and CDR2 SYGVQD (reference sequence). V dropped 2 bases and J dropped 8 bases, with 7 bases sitting between them. The CDR3 reads CASSEVFDEQFF. The DNA for the CDR3 is TGCGCCAGCAGTGAGGTTTTCGATGAGCAGTTCTTC.

V usage is TRBV29-1 and J usage is TRBJ1-4; D unresolved. This CDR3 spans 12 amino acids. V lost 7 bases and J 7 bases, leaving 13 bases between the germline ends. Per the germline V gene, CDR1 is SQVTM and CDR2 is ANQGSEA. The CDR3 sequence: CSGAGKGEKLFF. CDR3 DNA sequence: TGCAGCGGGGCGGGAAAGGGTGAAAAACTGTTTTTT.

The rearrangement joins TRBV7-2 to TRBJ1-4, with D tentatively TRBD1 (5 bases). Trimming removed 4 bases at V and 0 bases at J, with 9 bases between. This CDR3 region has 15 residues. CDR1 and CDR2 (germline): SGHTA, FQGNSA. The CDR3 spells CASSSQGATNEKLFF. In DNA form, the CDR3 reads TGTGCCAGCAGCTCTCAGGGAGCAACTAATGAAAAACTGTTTTTT.

CDR3 nucleotides: TGCGCCAGCAGCGCCCTCGACAGGGGGCGCACAGATACGCAGTATTTT. It is translated as CASSALDRGRTDTQYF. The chain employs TRBV5-1 and TRBJ2-3; 10 nucleotides match TRBD1. V lost 4 bases and J lost 1; bases outside the gene matches: 6. This CDR3 has 16 residues. The germline CDR1 and CDR2 sequences are SGHRS and YFSETQ.

This chain links TRBV28 with TRBJ1-4; D possibly corresponds to TRBD1 (6 bases). The CDR3 length is 14 residues. V was cut by 4 bases and J by 8 bases, with 14 bases left in between. Germline V gives CDR1 MDHEN, CDR2 SYDVKM. CDR3 amino acids: CASSSQGTGEKLFF. For the CDR3, the DNA is TGTGCCAGCAGTTCCCAAGGTACAGGGGAAAAACTGTTTTTT.

The genes are TRBV10-1 and TRBJ1-1, with 10 bases identical to TRBD1. J gave up 12 bases and V 4 bases, and 5 bases lay outside the gene matches. CDR1 is WNHNN and CDR2 is SYGVQD in the germline V gene (reference sequence). CDR3 length: 12 amino acids. CDR3 in amino acids: CASSGQGARTFF. The CDR3 region has the DNA TGCGCCAGCAGTGGACAGGGGGCGAGGACTTTCTTT.

J is TRBJ2-7 and V is TRBV2, with D tentatively TRBD1 or TRBD2 (7 bases each). Germline CDR1 and CDR2: SNHLY and FYNNEI. V lost 4 bases and J 9 bases, leaving 22 bases between the germline ends. This CDR3 region has 15 residues. The CDR3 sequence: CASSGISGTEMGQYF. Here the CDR3 DNA reads TGTGCCAGCAGTGGGATCAGCGGGACAGAAATGGGGCAGTACTTC.

The chain combines TRBV10-3 with TRBJ1-3; 10 positions match TRBD1. Germline V gene lookup returns CDR1 ENHRY and CDR2 SYGVKD. CDR3 length: 15 amino acids. Trimming took 0 bases from V and 4 from J; bases not matched to a gene: 0. The CDR3 coding sequence is TGTGCCATCAGTGAGTCGGACAGGGGGGGAAACACCATATATTTT. Translation gives CAISESDRGGNTIYF.

This rearrangement joins TRBV5-5 to TRBJ1-1; no reliable D call. Germline-derived CDR1 and CDR2 are SGHKS and YYEKEE (reference sequence). The CDR3 covers 14 residues. The V gene lost 3 bases and the J gene lost 0 bases, with 9 bases spanning the gap. Here the CDR3 reads CASSSQDMNTEAFF. The DNA for the CDR3 is TGTGCCAGCAGCTCCCAGGATATGAACACTGAAGCTTTCTTT.